The rows below give T cell receptor beta chains drawn from one sample of a study of T cells after yellow fever vaccination. Via MiXCR, TCRdb re-called the 5' RACE reads, giving one row per CDR3 protein. The sample consists of around 120,000 distinct CDR3 sequences, about 7% of them appearing once. The input for sequencing was CD4+ T cells sorted from PBMCs, taken more than 40 days after the first yellow fever vaccination. The receptors stem from a man between 18 and 35 years old who received the YFV17D yellow fever vaccine. CDR3s include the opening cysteine and the closing phenylalanine or tryptophan.

j_gene: TRBJ2-3; v_gene: TRBV7-2; CDR3aa: CASSLSVPMGDTQYF
j_gene: TRBJ2-1; v_gene: TRBV11-1; CDR3aa: CASSQSPGLPNNEQFF
j_gene: TRBJ2-5; v_gene: TRBV7-9; CDR3aa: CASSLSGNRVETQYF
j_gene: TRBJ1-3; v_gene: TRBV12-3/TRBV12-4; CDR3aa: CANAWAGNTIYF
j_gene: TRBJ2-1; v_gene: TRBV23-1; CDR3aa: CASSHSPGNEQFF
j_gene: TRBJ2-3; v_gene: TRBV7-1; CDR3aa: CASSSGQLCSTDTQYF
j_gene: TRBJ1-2; v_gene: TRBV12-3/TRBV12-4; CDR3aa: CASRVWQRRNYGYTF
j_gene: TRBJ2-1; v_gene: TRBV7-2; CDR3aa: CASSPWGEQFF
j_gene: TRBJ2-5; v_gene: TRBV20-1; CDR3aa: CSATDRGYSRETQYF
j_gene: TRBJ2-3; v_gene: TRBV5-4; CDR3aa: CASSLSRVRSTDTQYF
j_gene: TRBJ2-5; v_gene: TRBV5-1; CDR3aa: CASFRTVGQETQYF
j_gene: TRBJ2-3; v_gene: TRBV20-1; CDR3aa: CSARDGRTDTQYF
j_gene: TRBJ2-3; v_gene: TRBV7-3; CDR3aa: CASSFRGGGADTQYF
j_gene: TRBJ2-3; v_gene: TRBV5-1; CDR3aa: CASSRGDRGPPSTDTQYF
j_gene: TRBJ2-5; v_gene: TRBV20-1; CDR3aa: CTARRGRSGPQETQYF
j_gene: TRBJ1-3; v_gene: TRBV12-3/TRBV12-4; CDR3aa: CASGSSGNTIYF
j_gene: TRBJ2-5; v_gene: TRBV5-1; CDR3aa: CASSLAEGGIQETQHF
j_gene: TRBJ2-1; v_gene: TRBV7-2; CDR3aa: CASSNVGSYNEQFF
j_gene: TRBJ2-3; v_gene: TRBV7-2; CDR3aa: CASSLAAPGQGITDTQYF
j_gene: TRBJ2-1; v_gene: TRBV7-3; CDR3aa: CASSSPSGGMNEQFF
j_gene: TRBJ1-1; v_gene: TRBV20-1; CDR3aa: CSARAGHSNTEAFF
j_gene: TRBJ2-5; v_gene: TRBV5-1; CDR3aa: CASTLNGAPTQETQYF
j_gene: TRBJ1-1; v_gene: TRBV3-1; CDR3aa: CASRQEQGWDTEAFF
j_gene: TRBJ1-1; v_gene: TRBV5-5; CDR3aa: CASSPLTKGANTEAFF
j_gene: TRBJ1-6; v_gene: TRBV5-4; CDR3aa: CASSFRRENSPLHF
j_gene: TRBJ2-5; v_gene: TRBV20-1; CDR3aa: CSAIRTGVKETQYF
j_gene: TRBJ2-5; v_gene: TRBV4-3; CDR3aa: CASSRLWDRGLETQYF
j_gene: TRBJ2-2; v_gene: TRBV5-1; CDR3aa: CASSSRTGVTGELFF
j_gene: TRBJ1-5; v_gene: TRBV19; CDR3aa: CASSTPPQPQHF
j_gene: TRBJ2-5; v_gene: TRBV11-1; CDR3aa: CASSLARTVGTSASHRPETQYF
j_gene: TRBJ1-6; v_gene: TRBV9; CDR3aa: CASSVDLYNSPLHF
j_gene: TRBJ2-2; v_gene: TRBV30; CDR3aa: CAWSVLRGYVGELFF
j_gene: TRBJ2-1; v_gene: TRBV7-2; CDR3aa: CASSLPQYNEQFF
j_gene: TRBJ1-2; v_gene: TRBV3-1; CDR3aa: CASSQSQGFYGYTF
j_gene: TRBJ2-3; v_gene: TRBV6-1; CDR3aa: CASTRGRGSLTDTQYF
j_gene: TRBJ2-5; v_gene: TRBV6-5; CDR3aa: CASSYSKGLRLRETQYF
j_gene: TRBJ1-5; v_gene: TRBV6-1; CDR3aa: CASSPNWVGNQPQHF
j_gene: TRBJ2-3; v_gene: TRBV7-7; CDR3aa: CASSLGWADTQYF
j_gene: TRBJ1-2; v_gene: TRBV5-1; CDR3aa: CASSLDSGAYGYTF
j_gene: TRBJ2-3; v_gene: TRBV25-1; CDR3aa: CASSGLAGFSTDTQYF
j_gene: TRBJ2-5; v_gene: TRBV6-5; CDR3aa: CASSYTGRGSGESQYF
j_gene: TRBJ2-5; v_gene: TRBV6-1; CDR3aa: CASRTGTHQETQYF
j_gene: TRBJ2-5; v_gene: TRBV6-2/TRBV6-3; CDR3aa: CASSYRDRGYQETQYF
j_gene: TRBJ2-3; v_gene: TRBV5-1; CDR3aa: CASSPTSGTTDTQYF
j_gene: TRBJ1-5; v_gene: TRBV4-2; CDR3aa: CASSQERWGQPQHF
j_gene: TRBJ2-3; v_gene: TRBV18; CDR3aa: CASSPPVVSTDTQYF
j_gene: TRBJ2-2; v_gene: TRBV6-5; CDR3aa: CASRVVGELFF
j_gene: TRBJ2-2; v_gene: TRBV3-1; CDR3aa: CASSHKRGKNTGELFF
j_gene: TRBJ2-7; v_gene: TRBV5-1; CDR3aa: CASSLGSYTYEQYF
j_gene: TRBJ2-5; v_gene: TRBV9; CDR3aa: CASSGRKGLAGAGVETQYF
j_gene: TRBJ2-3; v_gene: TRBV10-3; CDR3aa: CAISAGGREDTQYF
j_gene: TRBJ1-3; v_gene: TRBV12-3/TRBV12-4; CDR3aa: CASWDRALSGNTIYF